The table lists the clone carrying this TCR beta chain with many counts. No antigen is known for it. This entry comes from a study of response to subunit inactivated influenza vaccine. Study-level findings and limits: Authors suggested few new T cells are recruited by each seasonal influenza vaccination.

TCRdb re-analysed the RT-PCR reads in MiXCR, keeping a single row per CDR3 protein. This sample carries a few hundred thousand distinct CDR3 sequences, roughly 20% of them seen once, and the ten largest clones take approximately 10%. V was cut by 4 bases and J by 5 bases, with 12 bases left in between. The CDR3 consists of 14 residues. Germline V gene lookup returns CDR1 SGHTA and CDR2 FQGNSA. The V gene is TRBV7-2, the J gene TRBJ1-5; a possible D gene is TRBD1 (5 bases). This clonotype was obtained from a man aged 50-75 years who received an inactivated influenza vaccine. This sample comprised PBMCs from blood, obtained less than 22 months after vaccination. The CDR3 loop is CASSSIGGYQPQHF. CDR3 nucleotide sequence: TGTGCCAGCAGCTCAATCGGGGGATATCAGCCCCAGCATTTT.